This T cell receptor beta chain was identified in a study of CD8 T cells in ankylosing spondylitis. Germline CDR1 MNHNS, CDR2 SASEGT. With 8 bases clipped from V and 9 bases from J, the junction kept 15 bases outside the gene matches. The CDR3 covers 17 residues. This clonotype came up many times. MiXCR, applied by TCRdb to the 5' RACE reads, yields one record per CDR3 protein. The sample yields approximately 220,000 distinct CDR3 sequences, under 30% seen once. The sequenced sample was blood, either unsorted or a sorted T cell fraction (not recorded which). J is TRBJ2-3 and V is TRBV6-1, with 15 bases that match TRBD2. This clonotype was sampled from a male donor with ankylosing spondylitis or in good health (not recorded which). The DNA of the CDR3 is TGTGCCAGCCTGGCCTCAGGACTAGCGGGAGGGAGAGGCACGCAGTATTTT. Translated: CASLASGLAGGRGTQYF.